Included here is one T cell receptor (beta chain) sequence, with context. The protocol was immunoSEQ multiplex PCR, while the TCRdb copy is restricted to in-frame clones and leaves out a portion. Among around 700,000 clones listed, roughly nine tenths were seen once. The naive CD8 population came from CD45RO-negative cells selected for CCR7, without terminally differentiated effector memory CD45RA+ cells. The data stem from a study of shared clonotypes between healthy human individuals. The sequenced sample was naive CD8+ T cells sorted from blood. The sequence came from a young man in good health.

CDR3 sequence: CASSLLAGGPINTQYF. Written as DNA, the CDR3 is TGCGCCAGCAGCCTCCTAGCGGGAGGCCCAATAAATACGCAGTATTTT. The genes are TRBV4-1 and TRBJ2-3; 11 bases map to TRBD2. V gave up 4 bases and J gave up 7 bases; unmatched junction bases: 10. Germline values: CDR1 MGHRA, CDR2 YSYEKL. This CDR3 spans 16 amino acids.